Listed here are 6 T cell receptor beta chains from one sample, sequenced in a study of blood T cell repertoires in COVID-19. Sequencing used immunoSEQ multiplex PCR; TCRdb keeps in-frame clones, though not all of them. The table lists 400,000 or so clones, more than 75% of them singletons. Sequenced material: peripheral blood. The source is a human donor in a cohort sampled during active COVID-19.

The chain employs TRBV30 and TRBJ1-3; TRBD1 is a possible D gene (5 bases). This CDR3 region has 15 residues. Germline assignment: CDR1 GTSNPN and CDR2 SVGIG (reference sequence). The V end was cut by 5 bases, the J end by 1 base, with 15 bases between. For the CDR3, the DNA is TGTGCCTGGGGGGAGGGGTTTCGGTCTGGAAACACCATATATTTT. It is translated as CAWGEGFRSGNTIYF.

The gene calls are TRBV5-1 and TRBJ2-1; 13 bases are shared with TRBD2. The CDR3 has 15 amino acids. V lost 4 bases, J lost 10 bases, and 8 bases stayed unmatched. The V gene's germline CDR1 is SGHRS and CDR2 YFSETQ. The DNA of the CDR3 is TGCGCCAGCAGCCCAACTAGCGGGAGGGTCGTGGAGCAGTTCTTC. Protein sequence: CASSPTSGRVVEQFF.

The chain employs TRBV5-5 and TRBJ2-7, with TRBD1 identical over 9 bases. Trimming cost V 3 bases and J 6 bases; bases outside gene matches: 10. The length of the CDR3 is 15 residues. CDR1 is SGHKS, CDR2 YYEKEE, per germline (reference sequence). The CDR3 spells CASSSLWDRVREQYF. DNA for the CDR3: TGTGCCAGCAGCTCGCTGTGGGACAGGGTGCGCGAGCAGTACTTC.

This chain connects TRBV7-9 to TRBJ2-3, with a possible D match to TRBD1 (5 bases). CDR3 length: 12 amino acids. The germline V and J ends were trimmed by 5 bases and 6 bases, with 9 bases remaining between them. Germline CDR1 reads SEHNR; CDR2 reads FQNEAQ (reference sequence). The CDR3 bases are TGTGCCAGCAGCCCCAGGGTCGATACGCAGTATTTT. It is translated as CASSPRVDTQYF.

There are a few counts of this clone. The V gene is TRBV5-6, the J gene TRBJ2-3; 11 bases align to TRBD1. The germline V gene has CDR1 SGHDT and CDR2 YYEEEE. The CDR3 is made up of 15 amino acids. The junction had 4 bases not matched to a gene; V was cut back by 4 bases and J by 3 bases. The CDR3 protein is CASSPRDRGTDTQYF. The CDR3 DNA follows: TGTGCCAGCAGCCCTCGGGACAGGGGGACAGATACGCAGTATTTT.

This clone was seen only a few times. This chain links TRBV5-6 with TRBJ2-7, with 8 nucleotides matching TRBD2. V lost 4 bases and J lost 5; bases outside the gene matches: 8. This CDR3 has 14 amino acids. Looked up from germline, CDR1 is SGHDT and CDR2 is YYEEEE. Here the CDR3 DNA reads TGTGCCAGCAGCGTAACCGGGACTAGAGACGAGCAGTACTTC. This gives the protein CASSVTGTRDEQYF.